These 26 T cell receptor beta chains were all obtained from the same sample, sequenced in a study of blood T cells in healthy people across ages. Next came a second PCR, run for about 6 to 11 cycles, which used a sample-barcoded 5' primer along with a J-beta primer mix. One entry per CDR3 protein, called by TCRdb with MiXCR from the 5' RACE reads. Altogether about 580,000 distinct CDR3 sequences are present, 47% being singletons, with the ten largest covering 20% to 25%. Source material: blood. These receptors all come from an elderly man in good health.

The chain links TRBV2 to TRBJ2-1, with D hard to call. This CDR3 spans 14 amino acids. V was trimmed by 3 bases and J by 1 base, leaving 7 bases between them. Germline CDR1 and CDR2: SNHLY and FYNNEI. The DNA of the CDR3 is TGTGCCAGCAGTGATTACCTTTCCTACAATGAGCAGTTCTTC. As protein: CASSDYLSYNEQFF.

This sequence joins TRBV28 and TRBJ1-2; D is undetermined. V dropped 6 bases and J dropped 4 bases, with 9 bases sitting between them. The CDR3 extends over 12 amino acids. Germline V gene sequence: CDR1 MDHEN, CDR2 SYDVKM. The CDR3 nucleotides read TGTGCCAGCAGCCTTCAGCTCTATGGCTACACCTTC. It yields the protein CASSLQLYGYTF.

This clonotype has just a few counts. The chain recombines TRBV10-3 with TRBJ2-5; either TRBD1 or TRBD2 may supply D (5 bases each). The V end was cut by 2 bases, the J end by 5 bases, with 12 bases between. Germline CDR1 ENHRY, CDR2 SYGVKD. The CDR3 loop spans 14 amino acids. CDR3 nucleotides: TGTGCCATCAGTGAGATGGTTGAGGGGGAGACCCAGTACTTC. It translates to CAISEMVEGETQYF.

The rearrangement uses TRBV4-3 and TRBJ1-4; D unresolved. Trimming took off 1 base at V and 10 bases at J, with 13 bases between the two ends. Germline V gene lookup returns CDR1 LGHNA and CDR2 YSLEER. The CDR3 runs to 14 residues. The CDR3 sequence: CASSQGQAWGKLFF. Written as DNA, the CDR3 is TGCGCCAGCAGCCAAGGGCAGGCGTGGGGAAAACTGTTTTTT.

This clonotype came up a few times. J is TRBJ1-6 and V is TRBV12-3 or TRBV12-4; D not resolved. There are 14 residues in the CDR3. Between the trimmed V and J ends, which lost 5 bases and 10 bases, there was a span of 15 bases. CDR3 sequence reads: CASSRTSMKSPLHF. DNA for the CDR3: TGTGCCAGCAGTCGGACCTCTATGAAGTCACCCCTCCACTTT.

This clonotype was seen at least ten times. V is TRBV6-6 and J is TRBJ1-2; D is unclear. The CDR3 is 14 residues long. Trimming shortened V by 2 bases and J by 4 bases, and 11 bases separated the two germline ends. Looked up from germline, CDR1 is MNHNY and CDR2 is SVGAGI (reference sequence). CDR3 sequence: CASSYIEISYGYTF. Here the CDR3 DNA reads TGTGCCAGCAGTTACATTGAGATTAGCTATGGCTACACCTTC.

CDR3 residues: CASSLPAGSEQFF. The CDR3 coding sequence is TGTGCCAGCAGCTTACCGGCGGGAAGCGAGCAGTTCTTC. The rearrangement joins TRBV7-9 to TRBJ2-1, with a possible D match to TRBD2 (6 bases). The germline gives CDR1 SEHNR, CDR2 FQNEAQ (reference sequence). The CDR3 runs to 13 residues. Trimming pared 2 bases from V and 10 bases from J, leaving 12 bases between.

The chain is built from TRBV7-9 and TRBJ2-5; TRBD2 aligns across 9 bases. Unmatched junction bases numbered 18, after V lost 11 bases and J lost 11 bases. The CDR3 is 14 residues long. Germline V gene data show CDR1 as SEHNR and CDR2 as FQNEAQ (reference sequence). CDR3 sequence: CAGGLSGGGNEQYF. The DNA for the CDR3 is TGTGCCGGGGGTCTTAGCGGGGGAGGCAATGAGCAGTACTTC.

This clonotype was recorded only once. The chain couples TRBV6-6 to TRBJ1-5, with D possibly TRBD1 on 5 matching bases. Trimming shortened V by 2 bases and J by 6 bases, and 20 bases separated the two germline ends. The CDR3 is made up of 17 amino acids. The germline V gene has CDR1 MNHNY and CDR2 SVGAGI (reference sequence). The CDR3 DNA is TGTGCCAGCAGTTACGCCCCCGTCGGGCAGGGTACTCAGCCCCAGCATTTT. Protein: CASSYAPVGQGTQPQHF.

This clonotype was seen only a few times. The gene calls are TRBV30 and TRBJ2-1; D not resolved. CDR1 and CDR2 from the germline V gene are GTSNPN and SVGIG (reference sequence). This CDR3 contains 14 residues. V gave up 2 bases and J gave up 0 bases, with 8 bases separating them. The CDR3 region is CAWSRWSSYNEQFF. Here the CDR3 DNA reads TGTGCCTGGAGTAGGTGGAGCTCCTACAATGAGCAGTTCTTC.

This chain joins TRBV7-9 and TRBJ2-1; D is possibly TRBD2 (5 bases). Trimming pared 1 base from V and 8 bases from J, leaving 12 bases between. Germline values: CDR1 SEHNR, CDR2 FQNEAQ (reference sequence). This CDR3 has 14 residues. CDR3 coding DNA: TGTGCCAGCAGCTTAGGGCGGCCCGGGGATGAGCAGTTCTTC. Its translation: CASSLGRPGDEQFF.

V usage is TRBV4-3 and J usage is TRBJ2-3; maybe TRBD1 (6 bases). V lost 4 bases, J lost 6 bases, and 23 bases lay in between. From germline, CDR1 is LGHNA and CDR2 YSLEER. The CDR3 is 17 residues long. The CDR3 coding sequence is TGCGCCAGCAGCCGCGGTTTAGGACAGTCAGCCTGGGATACGCAGTATTTT. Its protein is CASSRGLGQSAWDTQYF.

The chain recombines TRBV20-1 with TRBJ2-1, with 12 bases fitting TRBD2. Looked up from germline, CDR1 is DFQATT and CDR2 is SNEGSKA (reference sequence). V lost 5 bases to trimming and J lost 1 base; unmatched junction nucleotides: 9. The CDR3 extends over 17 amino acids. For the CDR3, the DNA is TGCAGTGCTCTTAGACTAGCGGGAGTGAGATCCTACAATGAGCAGTTCTTC. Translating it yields CSALRLAGVRSYNEQFF.

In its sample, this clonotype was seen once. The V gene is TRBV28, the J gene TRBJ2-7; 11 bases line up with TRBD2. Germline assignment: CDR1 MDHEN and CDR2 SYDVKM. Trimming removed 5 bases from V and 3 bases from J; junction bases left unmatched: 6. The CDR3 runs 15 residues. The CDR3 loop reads CASSRGTSGFYEQYF. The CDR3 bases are TGTGCCAGCAGTCGAGGGACTAGCGGATTCTACGAGCAGTACTTC.

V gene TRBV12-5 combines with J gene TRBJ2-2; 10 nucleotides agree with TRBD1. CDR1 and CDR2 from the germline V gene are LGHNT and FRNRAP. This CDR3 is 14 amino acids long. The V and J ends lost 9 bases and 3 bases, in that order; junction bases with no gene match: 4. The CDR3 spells CASSGTGDTGELFF. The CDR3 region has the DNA TGTGCTAGCTCCGGGACAGGGGACACCGGGGAGCTGTTTTTT.

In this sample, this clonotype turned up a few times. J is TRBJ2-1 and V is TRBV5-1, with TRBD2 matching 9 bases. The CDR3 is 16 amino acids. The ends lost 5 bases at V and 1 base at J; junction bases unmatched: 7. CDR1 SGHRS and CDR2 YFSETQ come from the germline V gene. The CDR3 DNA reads TGCGCCAGCAGTACTAGCGGGCCCGGGTCCTACAATGAGCAGTTCTTC. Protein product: CASSTSGPGSYNEQFF.

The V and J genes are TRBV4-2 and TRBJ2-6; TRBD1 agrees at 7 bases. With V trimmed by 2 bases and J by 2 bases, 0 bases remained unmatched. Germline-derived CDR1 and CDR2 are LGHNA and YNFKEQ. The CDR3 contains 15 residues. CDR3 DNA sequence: TGTGCCAGCAGCCAAACAGGGGCTGGGGCCAACGTCCTGACTTTC. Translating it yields CASSQTGAGANVLTF.

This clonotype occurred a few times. Here the CDR3 DNA reads TGTGCCAGCGTGACTAGCGAGTCCCCAGATACGCAGTATTTT. Protein product: CASVTSESPDTQYF. The genes are TRBV6-2 or TRBV6-3 and TRBJ2-3; 8 nucleotides agree with TRBD2. The CDR3 totals 14 residues. Per the germline V gene, CDR1 is MNHEY and CDR2 is SVGEGT. Losses at the gene ends were 8 bases for V and 4 bases for J; bases not matched to a gene: 8.

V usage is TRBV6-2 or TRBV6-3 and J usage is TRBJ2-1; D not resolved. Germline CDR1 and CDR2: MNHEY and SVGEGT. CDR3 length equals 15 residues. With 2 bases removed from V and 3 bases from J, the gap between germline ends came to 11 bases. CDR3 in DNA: TGTGCCAGCAGTTACCGTAAGCCCGGCTACAATGAGCAGTTCTTC. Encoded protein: CASSYRKPGYNEQFF.

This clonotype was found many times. CDR3 region: CASRATGDFTFSSYNEQFF. The CDR3 DNA is TGTGCCAGCAGGGCTACAGGAGACTTCACCTTTAGCTCCTACAATGAGCAGTTCTTC. The chain employs TRBV6-1 and TRBJ2-1, with D possibly matching TRBD1 (5 bases). Trimming took off 6 bases at V and 0 bases at J, with 24 bases between the two ends. Germline V gene sequence: CDR1 MNHNS, CDR2 SASEGT. The CDR3 is made up of 19 amino acids.

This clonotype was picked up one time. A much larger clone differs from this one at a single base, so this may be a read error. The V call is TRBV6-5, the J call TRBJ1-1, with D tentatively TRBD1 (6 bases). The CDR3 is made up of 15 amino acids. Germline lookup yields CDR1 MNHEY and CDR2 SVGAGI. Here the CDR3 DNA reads TGTGCCAGCAGTTACTCCGGACAGAGTAACACTGAAGCTTGCTTT. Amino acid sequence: CASSYSGQSNTEACF.

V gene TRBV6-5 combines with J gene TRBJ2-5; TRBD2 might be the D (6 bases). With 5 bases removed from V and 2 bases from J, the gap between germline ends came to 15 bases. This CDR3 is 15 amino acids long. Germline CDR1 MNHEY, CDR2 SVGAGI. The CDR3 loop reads CASSKTLAVQETQYF. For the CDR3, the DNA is TGTGCCAGCAGTAAAACCTTAGCGGTTCAAGAGACCCAGTACTTC.

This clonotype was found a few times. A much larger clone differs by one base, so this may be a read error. The CDR3 region has the DNA TGTGCCAGCAGTTCCCCTCTACGGGATGAGCAGTACTTC. Translated, it gives CASSSPLRDEQYF. The chain links TRBV6-6 to TRBJ2-5; the D gene is possibly TRBD2 (5 bases). Germline CDR1 MNHNY, CDR2 SVGAGI (reference sequence). The CDR3 covers 13 residues. Trimming took 4 bases from V and 11 from J, leaving 17 bases between them.

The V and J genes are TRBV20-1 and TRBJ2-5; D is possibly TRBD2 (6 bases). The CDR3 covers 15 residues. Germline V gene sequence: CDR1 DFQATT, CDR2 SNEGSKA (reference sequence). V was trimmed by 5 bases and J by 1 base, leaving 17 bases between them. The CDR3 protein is CSAPGRGASQETQYF. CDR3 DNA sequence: TGCAGTGCTCCCGGGCGGGGAGCCAGCCAAGAGACCCAGTACTTC.

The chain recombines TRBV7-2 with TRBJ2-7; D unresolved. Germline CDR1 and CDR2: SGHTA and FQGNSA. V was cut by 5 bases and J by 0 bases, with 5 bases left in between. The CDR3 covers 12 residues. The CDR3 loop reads CASSLISYEQYF. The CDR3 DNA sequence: TGTGCCAGCAGCCTTATCTCCTACGAGCAGTACTTC. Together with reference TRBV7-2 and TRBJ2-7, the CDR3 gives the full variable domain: GAGVSQSPSNKVTEKGKDVELRCDPISGHTALYWYRQSLGQGLEFLIYFQGNSAPDKSGLPSDRFSAERTGGSVSTLTIQRTQQEDSAVYLCASSLISYEQYFGPGTRLTVT.

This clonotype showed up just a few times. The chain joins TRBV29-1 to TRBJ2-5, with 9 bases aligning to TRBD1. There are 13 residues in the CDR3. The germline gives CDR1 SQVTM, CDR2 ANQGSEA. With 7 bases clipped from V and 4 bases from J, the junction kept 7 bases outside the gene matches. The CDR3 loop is CSARGQGGETQYF. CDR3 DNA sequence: TGCAGCGCCCGGGGACAGGGCGGAGAGACCCAGTACTTC.